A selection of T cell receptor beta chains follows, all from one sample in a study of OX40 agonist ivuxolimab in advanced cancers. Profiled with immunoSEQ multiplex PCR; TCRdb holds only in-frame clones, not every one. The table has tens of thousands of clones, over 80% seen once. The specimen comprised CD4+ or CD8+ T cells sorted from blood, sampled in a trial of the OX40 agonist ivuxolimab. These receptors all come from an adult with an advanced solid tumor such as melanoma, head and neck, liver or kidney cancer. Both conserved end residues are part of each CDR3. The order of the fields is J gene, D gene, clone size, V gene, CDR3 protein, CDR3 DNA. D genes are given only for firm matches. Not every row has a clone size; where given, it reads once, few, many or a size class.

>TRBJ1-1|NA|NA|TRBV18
CASSPLDSGNTEAFF
TGTGCCAGCTCACCTCTAGATTCGGGAAACACTGAAGCTTTCTTT
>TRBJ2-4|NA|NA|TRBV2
CASINWEGGAKNIQYF
TGTGCCAGCATCAATTGGGAGGGGGGAGCCAAAAACATTCAGTACTTC
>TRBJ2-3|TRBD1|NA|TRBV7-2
CASTRTGRTDTQYF
TGTGCCAGCACCAGGACAGGTCGCACAGATACGCAGTATTTT
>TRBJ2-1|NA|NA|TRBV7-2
CASSLQRDYEQFF
TGTGCCAGCAGCTTACAGAGGGACTATGAGCAGTTCTTC
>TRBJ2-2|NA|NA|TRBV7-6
CASSLSGAANTGELFF
TGTGCCAGCAGCTTATCAGGAGCCGCGAACACCGGGGAGCTGTTTTTT
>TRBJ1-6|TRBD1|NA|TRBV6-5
CASRDRDRSPLHF
TGTGCCAGCAGGGACAGGGACCGCTCACCCCTCCACTTT
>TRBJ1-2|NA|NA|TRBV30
CAWSGLTANYGYTF
TGTGCCTGGAGTGGATTGACTGCTAACTATGGCTACACCTTC
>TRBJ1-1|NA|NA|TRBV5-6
CASSSGMNTEAFF
TGTGCCAGCAGCTCCGGGATGAACACTGAAGCTTTCTTT
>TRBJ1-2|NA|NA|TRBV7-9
CASSEVLYGYTF
TGTGCCAGCAGCGAAGTTCTCTATGGCTACACCTTC
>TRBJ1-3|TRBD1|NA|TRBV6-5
CASGQGGFGNTIYF
TGTGCCAGCGGACAGGGAGGCTTCGGAAACACCATATATTTT
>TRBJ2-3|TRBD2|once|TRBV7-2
CASSRRTSGGPTPTVGQYF
TGTGCCAGCAGCCGGAGGACTAGCGGGGGTCCTACTCCCACAGTTGGGCAGTATTTT
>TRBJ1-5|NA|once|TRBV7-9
CASSLWGGQPQHF
TGTGCCAGCAGCTTATGGGGGGGGCAGCCCCAGCATTTT
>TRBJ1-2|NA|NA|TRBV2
CASSEDVGIRGYTF
TGTGCCAGCAGTGAAGATGTGGGGATTCGTGGCTACACCTTC
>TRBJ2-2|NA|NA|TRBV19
CASSRPETNTGELFF
TGTGCCAGTAGTCGGCCGGAGACGAACACCGGGGAGCTGTTTTTT
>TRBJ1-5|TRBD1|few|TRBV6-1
CASSDGGQAKGTNQPQHF
TGTGCCAGCAGTGACGGGGGACAGGCGAAGGGAACCAATCAGCCCCAGCATTTT
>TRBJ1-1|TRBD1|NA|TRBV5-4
CASSFNRGLGTEAFF
TGTGCCAGCAGCTTTAACAGGGGGCTTGGAACTGAAGCTTTCTTT
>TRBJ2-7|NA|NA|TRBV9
CASSPSGRTAMDEQYF
TGTGCCAGCAGCCCCAGCGGACGGACAGCCATGGACGAGCAGTACTTC
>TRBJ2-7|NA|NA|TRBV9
CASSPRDTLSYEQYF
TGTGCCAGCAGTCCCCGAGACACCCTTTCCTACGAGCAGTACTTC
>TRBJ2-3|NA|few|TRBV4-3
CASSQPGTDTQYF
TGCGCCAGCAGCCAACCTGGCACAGATACGCAGTATTTT
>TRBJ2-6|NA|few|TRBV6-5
CASGNLKSGANVLTF
TGTGCCAGCGGGAACCTTAAGTCTGGGGCCAACGTCCTGACTTTC
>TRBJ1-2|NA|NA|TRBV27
CASSLAGNYGYTF
TGTGCCAGCAGTCTGGCTGGGAACTATGGCTACACCTTC
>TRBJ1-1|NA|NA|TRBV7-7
CASSLRGRLNTEAFF
TGTGCTAGCAGCCTGAGGGGGAGACTGAACACTGAAGCTTTCTTT
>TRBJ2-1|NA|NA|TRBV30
CAWGRSYNEQFF
TGTGCCTGGGGTAGGTCCTACAATGAGCAGTTCTTC
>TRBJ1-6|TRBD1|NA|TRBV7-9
CASSSRRRTGDPPLHF
TGTGCCAGCAGCTCTAGGCGCCGGACAGGGGATCCACCCCTCCACTTT
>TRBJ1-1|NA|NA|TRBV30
CAWKAGLGTEAFF
TGTGCCTGGAAGGCAGGGTTGGGCACTGAAGCTTTCTTT
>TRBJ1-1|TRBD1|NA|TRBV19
CAIRGGGGTEAFF
TGTGCCATCCGAGGGGGCGGAGGCACTGAAGCTTTCTTT
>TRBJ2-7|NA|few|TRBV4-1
CASSQDQRQNFYEQYF
TGCGCCAGCAGCCAAGATCAGAGACAGAATTTCTACGAGCAGTACTTC
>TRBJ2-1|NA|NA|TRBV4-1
CASSQINLVAYNEQFF
TGCGCCAGCAGCCAAATCAACCTTGTGGCTTACAATGAGCAGTTCTTC
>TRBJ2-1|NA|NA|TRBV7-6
CASSHFGGRFNEQFF
TGTGCCAGCAGCCACTTTGGGGGCCGCTTCAATGAGCAGTTCTTC
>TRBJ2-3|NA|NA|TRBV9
CASSVGAFQSDTQYF
TGTGCCAGCAGCGTAGGAGCGTTCCAGTCCGATACGCAGTATTTT
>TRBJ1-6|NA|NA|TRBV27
CASSLSRRQARNSPLHF
TGTGCCAGCAGTTTATCCCGCCGACAGGCTCGTAATTCACCCCTCCACTTT
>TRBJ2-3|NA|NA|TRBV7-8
CASSAFMGGADTQYF
TGTGCCAGCAGCGCCTTTATGGGGGGCGCGGATACGCAGTATTTT